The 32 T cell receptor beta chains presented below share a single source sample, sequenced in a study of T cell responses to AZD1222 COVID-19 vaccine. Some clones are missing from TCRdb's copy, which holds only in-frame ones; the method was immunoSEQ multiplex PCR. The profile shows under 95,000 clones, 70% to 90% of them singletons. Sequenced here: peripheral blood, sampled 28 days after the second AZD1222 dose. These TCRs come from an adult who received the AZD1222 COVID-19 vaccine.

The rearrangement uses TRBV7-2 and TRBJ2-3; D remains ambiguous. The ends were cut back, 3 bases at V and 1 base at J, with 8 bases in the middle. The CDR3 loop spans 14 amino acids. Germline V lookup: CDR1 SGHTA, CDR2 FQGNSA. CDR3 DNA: TGTGCCAGCAGCTTTTCCCCAGGCACAGATACGCAGTATTTT. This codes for CASSFSPGTDTQYF.

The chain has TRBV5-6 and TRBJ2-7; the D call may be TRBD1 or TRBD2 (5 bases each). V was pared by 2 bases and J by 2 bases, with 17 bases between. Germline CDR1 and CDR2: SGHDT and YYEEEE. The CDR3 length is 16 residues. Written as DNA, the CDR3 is TGTGCCAGCAGCTTAAGACCGGGACGGTTTACCTACGAGCAGTACTTC. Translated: CASSLRPGRFTYEQYF.

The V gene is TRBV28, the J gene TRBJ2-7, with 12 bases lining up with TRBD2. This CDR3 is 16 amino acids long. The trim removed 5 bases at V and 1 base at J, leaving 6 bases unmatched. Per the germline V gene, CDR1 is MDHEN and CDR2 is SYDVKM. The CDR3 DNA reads TGTGCCAGCAGTGCCGTACTAGCGGGGGGTTCCTACGAGCAGTACTTC. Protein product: CASSAVLAGGSYEQYF.

CDR3 bases: TGTGCCAGCGCAAGGGGATCCCCTCCCGAGACCCAGTACTTC. This codes for CASARGSPPETQYF. The rearrangement links TRBV6-5 to TRBJ2-5; D may be TRBD1 (5 bases). This CDR3 has 14 amino acids. The V end was cut by 8 bases, the J end by 5 bases, with 18 bases between. Germline values: CDR1 MNHEY, CDR2 SVGAGI.

This CDR3 reads CASSLIAGGSTDTQYF. The CDR3 DNA reads TGTGCCAGCAGCCTGATAGCGGGGGGGAGCACAGATACGCAGTATTTT. The chain employs TRBV5-6 and TRBJ2-3; TRBD2 agrees at 11 bases. Germline trimming cut 4 bases from V and 0 bases from J; bases unmatched to any gene: 4. CDR1 and CDR2 from the germline V gene are SGHDT and YYEEEE. The CDR3 runs to 16 residues. The full variable domain, in which reference TRBV5-6 and TRBJ2-3 provide the parts outside the CDR3, is DAGVTQSPTHLIKTRGQQVTLRCSPKSGHDTVSWYQQALGQGPQFIFQYYEEEERQRGNFPDRFSGHQFPNYSSELNVNALLLGDSALYLCASSLIAGGSTDTQYFGPGTRLTVL.

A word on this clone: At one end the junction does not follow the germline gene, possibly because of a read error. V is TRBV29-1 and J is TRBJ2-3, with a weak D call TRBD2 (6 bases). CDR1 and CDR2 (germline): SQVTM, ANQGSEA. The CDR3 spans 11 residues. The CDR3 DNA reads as TGCAGCGTTGAGTACGGGAGAGGGCCGGATTTT. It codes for CSVEYGRGPDF.

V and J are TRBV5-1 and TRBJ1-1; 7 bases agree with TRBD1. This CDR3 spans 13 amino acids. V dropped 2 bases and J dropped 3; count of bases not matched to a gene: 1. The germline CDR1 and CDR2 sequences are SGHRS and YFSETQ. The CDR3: CASSLQGYTEAFF. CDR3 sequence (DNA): TGCGCCAGCAGCTTACAGGGGTACACTGAAGCTTTCTTT.

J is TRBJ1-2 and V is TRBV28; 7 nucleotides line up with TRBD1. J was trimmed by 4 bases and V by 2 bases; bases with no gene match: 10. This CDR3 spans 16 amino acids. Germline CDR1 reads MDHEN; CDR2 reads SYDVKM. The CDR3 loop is CASSLTETGVGYGYTF. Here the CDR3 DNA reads TGTGCCAGCAGTTTAACGGAAACAGGGGTTGGCTATGGCTACACCTTC.

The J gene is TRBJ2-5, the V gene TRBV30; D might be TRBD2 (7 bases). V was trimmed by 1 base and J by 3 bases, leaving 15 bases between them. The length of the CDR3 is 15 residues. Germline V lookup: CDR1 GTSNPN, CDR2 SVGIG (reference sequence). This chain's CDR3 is CAWSDGGPEKETQYF. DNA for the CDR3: TGTGCCTGGAGTGACGGGGGGCCGGAAAAAGAGACCCAGTACTTC.

CDR3 in DNA: TGCGCCAGCAGTCACGGCTCCCTAGGGGAGCTGTTTTTT. Residues: CASSHGSLGELFF. V gene TRBV5-1 combines with J gene TRBJ2-2; D not resolved. This CDR3 region has 13 residues. Germline CDR1 and CDR2: SGHRS and YFSETQ. V dropped 5 bases and J dropped 8 bases, with 13 bases sitting between them.

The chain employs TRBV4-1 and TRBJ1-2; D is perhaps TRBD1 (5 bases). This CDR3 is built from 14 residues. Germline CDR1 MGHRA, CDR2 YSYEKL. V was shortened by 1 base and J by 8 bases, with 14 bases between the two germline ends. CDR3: CASSQGQGIIGYTF. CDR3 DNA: TGCGCCAGCAGCCAAGGGCAGGGAATTATAGGCTACACCTTC.

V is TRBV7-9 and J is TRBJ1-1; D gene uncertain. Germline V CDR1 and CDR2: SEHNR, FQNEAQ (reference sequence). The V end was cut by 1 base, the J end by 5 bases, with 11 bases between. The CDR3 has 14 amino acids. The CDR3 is CASSLEGQSTEAFF. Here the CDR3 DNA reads TGTGCCAGCAGCTTAGAAGGGCAGAGTACTGAAGCTTTCTTT.

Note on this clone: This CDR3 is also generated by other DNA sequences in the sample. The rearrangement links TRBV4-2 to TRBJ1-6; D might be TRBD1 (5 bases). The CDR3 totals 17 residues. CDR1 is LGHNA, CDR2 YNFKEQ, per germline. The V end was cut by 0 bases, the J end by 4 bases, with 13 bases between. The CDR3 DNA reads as TGTGCCAGCAGCCAAGAGGGCCGGGGGGATTATAATTCACCCCTCCACTTT. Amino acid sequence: CASSQEGRGDYNSPLHF.

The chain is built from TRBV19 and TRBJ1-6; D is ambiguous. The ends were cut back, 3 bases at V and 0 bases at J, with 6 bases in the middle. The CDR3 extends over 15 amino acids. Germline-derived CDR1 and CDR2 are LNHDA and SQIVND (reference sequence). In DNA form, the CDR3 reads TGTGCCAGTAGTATTGGGAGCTCCTATAATTCACCCCTCCACTTT. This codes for CASSIGSSYNSPLHF. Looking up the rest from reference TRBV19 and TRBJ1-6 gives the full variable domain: DGGITQSPKYLFRKEGQNVTLSCEQNLNHDAMYWYRQDPGQGLRLIYYSQIVNDFQKGDIAEGYSVSREKKESFPLTVTSAQKNPTAFYLCASSIGSSYNSPLHFGNGTRLTVT.

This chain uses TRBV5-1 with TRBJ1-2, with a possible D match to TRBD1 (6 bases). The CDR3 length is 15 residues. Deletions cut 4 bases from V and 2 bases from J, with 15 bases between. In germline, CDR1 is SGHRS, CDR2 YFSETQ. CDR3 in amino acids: CASSQRGQFNYGYTF. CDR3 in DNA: TGCGCCAGCAGCCAGCGAGGACAGTTCAACTATGGCTACACCTTC.

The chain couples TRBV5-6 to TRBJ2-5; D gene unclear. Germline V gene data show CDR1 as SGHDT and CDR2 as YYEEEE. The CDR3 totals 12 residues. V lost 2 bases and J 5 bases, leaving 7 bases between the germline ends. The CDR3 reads CASSFSLETQYF. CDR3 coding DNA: TGTGCCAGCAGCTTCAGCTTGGAGACCCAGTACTTC.

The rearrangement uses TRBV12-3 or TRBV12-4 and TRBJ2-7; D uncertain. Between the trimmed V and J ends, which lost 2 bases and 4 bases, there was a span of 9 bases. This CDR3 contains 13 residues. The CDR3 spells CASSLLVGYEQYF. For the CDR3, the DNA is TGTGCCAGCAGTTTACTGGTGGGATACGAGCAGTACTTC.

CDR3 nucleotides: TGTGCCAGCAGTCTCCTTGGGGGCCGCTCCACTGAAGCTTTCTTT. Its translation: CASSLLGGRSTEAFF. The gene calls are TRBV28 and TRBJ1-1; D perhaps matches TRBD1 (6 bases). Germline lookup yields CDR1 MDHEN and CDR2 SYDVKM. Trimming took 5 bases from V and 4 from J, leaving 17 bases between them. The CDR3 loop spans 15 amino acids.

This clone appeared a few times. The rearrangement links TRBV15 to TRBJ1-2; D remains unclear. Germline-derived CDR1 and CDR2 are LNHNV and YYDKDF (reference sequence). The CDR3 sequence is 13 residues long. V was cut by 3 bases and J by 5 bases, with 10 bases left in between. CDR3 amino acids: CATSRENGYGYTF. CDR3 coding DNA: TGTGCCACCAGCAGGGAAAACGGATATGGCTACACCTTC.

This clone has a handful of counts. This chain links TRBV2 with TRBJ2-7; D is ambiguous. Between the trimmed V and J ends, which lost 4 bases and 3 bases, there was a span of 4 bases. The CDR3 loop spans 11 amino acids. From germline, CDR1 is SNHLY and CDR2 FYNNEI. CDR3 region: CASSGYYEQYF. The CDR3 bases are TGTGCCAGCAGTGGTTACTACGAGCAGTACTTC.

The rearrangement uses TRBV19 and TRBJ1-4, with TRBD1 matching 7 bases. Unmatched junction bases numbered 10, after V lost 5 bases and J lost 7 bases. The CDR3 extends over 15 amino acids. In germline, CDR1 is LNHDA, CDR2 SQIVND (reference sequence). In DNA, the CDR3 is TGTGCCAGTAGTGCAGTGGAGCACAGGGGTGAAAAACTGTTTTTT. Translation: CASSAVEHRGEKLFF.

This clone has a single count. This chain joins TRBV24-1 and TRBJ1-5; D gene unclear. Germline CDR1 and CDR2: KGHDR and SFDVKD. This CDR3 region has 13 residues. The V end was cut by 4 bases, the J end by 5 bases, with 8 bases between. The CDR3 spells CATSEGRDQPQHF. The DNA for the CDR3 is TGTGCCACCAGTGAGGGGAGAGATCAGCCCCAGCATTTT.

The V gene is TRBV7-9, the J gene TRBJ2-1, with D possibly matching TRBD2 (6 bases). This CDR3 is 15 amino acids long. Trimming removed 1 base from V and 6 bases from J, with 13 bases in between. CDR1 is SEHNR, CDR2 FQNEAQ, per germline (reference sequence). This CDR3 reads CASSLGPGLINEQFF. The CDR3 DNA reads TGTGCCAGCAGCTTAGGACCGGGACTGATCAATGAGCAGTTCTTC.

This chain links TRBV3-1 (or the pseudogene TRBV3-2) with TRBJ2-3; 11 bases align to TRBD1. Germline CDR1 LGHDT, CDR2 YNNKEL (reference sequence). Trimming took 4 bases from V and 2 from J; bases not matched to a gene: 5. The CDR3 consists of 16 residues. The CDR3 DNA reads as TGTGCCAGCAGCCTTAGGACAGGGGGCCTCACAGATACGCAGTATTTT. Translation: CASSLRTGGLTDTQYF.

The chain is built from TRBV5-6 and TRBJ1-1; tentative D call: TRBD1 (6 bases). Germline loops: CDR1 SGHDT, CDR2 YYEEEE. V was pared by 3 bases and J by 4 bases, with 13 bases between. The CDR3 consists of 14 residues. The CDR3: CASSYTGLGTEAFF. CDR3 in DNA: TGTGCCAGCAGCTATACAGGGTTGGGCACTGAAGCTTTCTTT.

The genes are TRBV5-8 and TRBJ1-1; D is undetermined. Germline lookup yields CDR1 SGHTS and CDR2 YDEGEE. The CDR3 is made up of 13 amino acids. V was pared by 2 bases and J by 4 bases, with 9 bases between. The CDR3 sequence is CASSFLLVTEAFF. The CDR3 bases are TGTGCCAGCAGCTTCTTACTTGTCACTGAAGCTTTCTTT.

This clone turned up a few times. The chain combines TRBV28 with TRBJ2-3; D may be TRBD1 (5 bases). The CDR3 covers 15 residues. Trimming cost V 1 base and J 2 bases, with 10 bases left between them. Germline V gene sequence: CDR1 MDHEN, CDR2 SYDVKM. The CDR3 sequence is CASSLSGYHTDTQYF. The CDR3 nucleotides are TGTGCCAGCAGTTTATCAGGGTATCACACAGATACGCAGTATTTT.

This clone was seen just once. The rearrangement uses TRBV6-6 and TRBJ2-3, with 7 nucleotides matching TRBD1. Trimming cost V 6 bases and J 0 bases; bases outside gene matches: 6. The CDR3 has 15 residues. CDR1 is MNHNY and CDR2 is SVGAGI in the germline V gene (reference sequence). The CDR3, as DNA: TGTGCCAGCAGCCCCGGGACAGCTAGCACAGATACGCAGTATTTT. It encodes CASSPGTASTDTQYF.

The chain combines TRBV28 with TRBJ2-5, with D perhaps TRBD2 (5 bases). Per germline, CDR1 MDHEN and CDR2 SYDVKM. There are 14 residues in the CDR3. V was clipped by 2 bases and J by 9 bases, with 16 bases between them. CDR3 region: CASSLRGNQKAQYF. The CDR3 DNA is TGTGCCAGCAGTTTACGAGGGAACCAGAAGGCCCAGTACTTC.

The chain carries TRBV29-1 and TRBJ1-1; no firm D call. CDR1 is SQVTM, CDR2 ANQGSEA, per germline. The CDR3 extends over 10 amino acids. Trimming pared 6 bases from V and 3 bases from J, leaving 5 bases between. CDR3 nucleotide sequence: TGCAGCGTCCGGGACACTGAAGCTTTCTTT. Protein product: CSVRDTEAFF. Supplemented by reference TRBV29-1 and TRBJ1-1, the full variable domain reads SAVISQKPSRDICQRGTSLTIQCQVDSQVTMMFWYRQQPGQSLTLIATANQGSEATYESGFVIDKFPISRPNLTFSTLTVSNMSPEDSSIYLCSVRDTEAFFGQGTRLTVV.

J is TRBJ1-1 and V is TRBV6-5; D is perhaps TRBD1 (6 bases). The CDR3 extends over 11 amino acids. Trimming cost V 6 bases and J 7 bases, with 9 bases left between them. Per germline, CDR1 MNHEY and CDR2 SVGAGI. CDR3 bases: TGTGCCAGCAGAACACAGGGTGAAGCTTTCTTT. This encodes CASRTQGEAFF.

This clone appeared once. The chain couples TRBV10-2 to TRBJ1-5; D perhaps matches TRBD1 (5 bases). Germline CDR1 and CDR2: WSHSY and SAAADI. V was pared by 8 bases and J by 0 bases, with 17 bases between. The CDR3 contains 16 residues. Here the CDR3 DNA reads TGCGCCAGCTCATCTTCAGGGCGGTATAGCAATCAGCCCCAGCATTTT. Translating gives CASSSSGRYSNQPQHF.